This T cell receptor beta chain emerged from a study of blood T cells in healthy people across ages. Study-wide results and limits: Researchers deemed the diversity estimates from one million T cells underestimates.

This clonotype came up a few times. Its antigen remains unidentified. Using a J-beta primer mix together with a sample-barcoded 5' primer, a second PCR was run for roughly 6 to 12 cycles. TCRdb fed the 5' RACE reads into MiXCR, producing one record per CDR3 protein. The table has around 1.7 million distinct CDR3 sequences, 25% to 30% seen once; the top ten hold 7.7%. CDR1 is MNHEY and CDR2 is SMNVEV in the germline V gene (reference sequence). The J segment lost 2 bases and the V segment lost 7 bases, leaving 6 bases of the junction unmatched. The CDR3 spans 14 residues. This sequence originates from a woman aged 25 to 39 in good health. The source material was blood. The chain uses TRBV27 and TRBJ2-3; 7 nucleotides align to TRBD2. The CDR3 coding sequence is TGTGCCAGCATGGCTAGCGGTCACACAGATACGCAGTATTTT. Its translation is CASMASGHTDTQYF.